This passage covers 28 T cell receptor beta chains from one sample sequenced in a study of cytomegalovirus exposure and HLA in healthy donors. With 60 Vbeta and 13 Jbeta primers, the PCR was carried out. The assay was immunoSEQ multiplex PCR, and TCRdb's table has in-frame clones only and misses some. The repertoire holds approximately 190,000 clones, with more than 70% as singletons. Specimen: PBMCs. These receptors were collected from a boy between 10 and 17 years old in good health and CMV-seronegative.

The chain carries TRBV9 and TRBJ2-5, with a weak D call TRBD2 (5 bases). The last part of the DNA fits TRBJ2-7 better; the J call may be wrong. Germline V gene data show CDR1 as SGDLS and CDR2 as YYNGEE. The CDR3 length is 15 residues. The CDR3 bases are TGTGCCAGCAGCGTAGGGAACAGCGGACCCTACGAGCAGTACTTC. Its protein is CASSVGNSGPYEQYF.

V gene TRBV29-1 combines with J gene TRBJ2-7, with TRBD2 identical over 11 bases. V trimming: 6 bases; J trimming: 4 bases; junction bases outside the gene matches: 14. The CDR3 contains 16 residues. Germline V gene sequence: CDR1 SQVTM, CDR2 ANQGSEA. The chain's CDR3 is CSVGSTVTSGVYEQYF. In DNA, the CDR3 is TGCAGCGTAGGATCGACAGTGACTAGCGGGGTATACGAGCAGTACTTC.

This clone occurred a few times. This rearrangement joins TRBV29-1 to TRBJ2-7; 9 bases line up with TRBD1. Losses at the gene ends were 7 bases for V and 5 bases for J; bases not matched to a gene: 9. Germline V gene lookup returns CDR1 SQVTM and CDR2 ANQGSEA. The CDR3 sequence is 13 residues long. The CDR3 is CSASGTGSHEQYF. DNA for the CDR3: TGCAGCGCTTCCGGGACAGGGTCCCACGAGCAGTACTTC.

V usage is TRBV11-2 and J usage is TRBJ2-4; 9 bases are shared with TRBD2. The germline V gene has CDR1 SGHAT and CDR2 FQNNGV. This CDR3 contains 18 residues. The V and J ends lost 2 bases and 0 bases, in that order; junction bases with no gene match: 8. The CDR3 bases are TGTGCCAGCAGCTTACTTGCGGGAGGGATTGGAGCCAAAAACATTCAGTACTTC. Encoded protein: CASSLLAGGIGAKNIQYF.

The CDR3 coding sequence is TGTGCCAGCAAAAACGGACAGGGCGTCTCCTACGAGCAGTACTTC. Protein sequence: CASKNGQGVSYEQYF. This chain connects TRBV6-1 to TRBJ2-7, with 8 positions matching TRBD1. The CDR3 length is 15 residues. With 7 bases clipped from V and 0 bases from J, the junction kept 8 bases outside the gene matches. The germline CDR1 and CDR2 sequences are MNHNS and SASEGT.

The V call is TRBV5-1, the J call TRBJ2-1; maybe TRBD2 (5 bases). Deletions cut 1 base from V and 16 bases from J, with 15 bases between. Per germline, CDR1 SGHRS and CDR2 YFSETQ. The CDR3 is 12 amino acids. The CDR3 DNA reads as TGCGCCAGCAGCTTGTTACTAGATGGTCCCTTCTTC. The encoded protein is CASSLLLDGPFF.

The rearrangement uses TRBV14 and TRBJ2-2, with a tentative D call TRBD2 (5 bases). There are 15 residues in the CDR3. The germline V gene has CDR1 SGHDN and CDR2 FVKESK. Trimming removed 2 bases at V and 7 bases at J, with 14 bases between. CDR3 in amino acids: CASSQSLVLVGELFF. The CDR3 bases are TGTGCCAGCAGCCAATCACTAGTGCTCGTCGGGGAGCTGTTTTTT.

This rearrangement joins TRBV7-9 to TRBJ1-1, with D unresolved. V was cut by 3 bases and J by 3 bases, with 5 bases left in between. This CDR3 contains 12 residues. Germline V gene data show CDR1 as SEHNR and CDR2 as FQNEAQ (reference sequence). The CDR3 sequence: CASSFSDTEAFF. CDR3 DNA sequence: TGTGCCAGCAGCTTTAGCGACACTGAAGCTTTCTTT.

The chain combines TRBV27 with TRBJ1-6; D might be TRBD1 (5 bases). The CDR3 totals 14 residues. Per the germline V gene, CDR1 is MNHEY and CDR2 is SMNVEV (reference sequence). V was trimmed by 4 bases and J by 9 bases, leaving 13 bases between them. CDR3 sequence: CASSWGRSRSPLHF. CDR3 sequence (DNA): TGTGCCAGCAGTTGGGGCAGGTCACGTTCACCCCTCCACTTT.

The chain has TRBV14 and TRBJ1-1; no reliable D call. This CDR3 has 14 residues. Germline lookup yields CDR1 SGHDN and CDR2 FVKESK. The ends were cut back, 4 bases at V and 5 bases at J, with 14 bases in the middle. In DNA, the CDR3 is TGTGCCAGCAGCCCCGAGGGCGGGAGGACTGAAGCTTTCTTT. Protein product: CASSPEGGRTEAFF. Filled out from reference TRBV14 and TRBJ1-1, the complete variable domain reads EAGVTQFPSHSVIEKGQTVTLRCDPISGHDNLYWYRRVMGKEIKFLLHFVKESKQDESGMPNNRFLAERTGGTYSTLKVQPAELEDSGVYFCASSPEGGRTEAFFGQGTRLTVV.

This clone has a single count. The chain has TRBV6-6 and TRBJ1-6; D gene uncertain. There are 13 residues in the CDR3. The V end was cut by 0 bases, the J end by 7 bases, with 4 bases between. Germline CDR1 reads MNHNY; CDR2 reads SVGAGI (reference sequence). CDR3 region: CASSYSPNSPLHF. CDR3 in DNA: TGTGCCAGCAGTTACTCTCCAAATTCACCCCTCCACTTT.

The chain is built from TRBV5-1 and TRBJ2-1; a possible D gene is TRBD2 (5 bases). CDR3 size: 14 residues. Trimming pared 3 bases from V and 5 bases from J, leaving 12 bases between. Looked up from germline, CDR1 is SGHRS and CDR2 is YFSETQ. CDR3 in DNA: TGCGCCAGCAGCTACACAACTAGAGACAATGAGCAGTTCTTC. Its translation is CASSYTTRDNEQFF.

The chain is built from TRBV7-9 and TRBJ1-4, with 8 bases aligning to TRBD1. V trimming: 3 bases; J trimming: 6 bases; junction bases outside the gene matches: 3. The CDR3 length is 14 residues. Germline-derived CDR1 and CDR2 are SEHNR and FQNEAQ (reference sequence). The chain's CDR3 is CASSFDRGYEKLFF. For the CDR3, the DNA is TGTGCCAGCAGCTTTGACAGGGGCTATGAAAAACTGTTTTTT.

The CDR3 DNA is TGCGCCAGCAGCCCATGGACAGGGGTAAGGGGGAACACTGAAGCTTTCTTT. Translation gives CASSPWTGVRGNTEAFF. The chain joins TRBV5-1 to TRBJ1-1; 9 bases are a match to TRBD1. The CDR3 is 17 residues long. Trimming at V came to 4 bases and at J to 1 base, leaving 11 bases not matched to a gene. Germline assignment: CDR1 SGHRS and CDR2 YFSETQ.

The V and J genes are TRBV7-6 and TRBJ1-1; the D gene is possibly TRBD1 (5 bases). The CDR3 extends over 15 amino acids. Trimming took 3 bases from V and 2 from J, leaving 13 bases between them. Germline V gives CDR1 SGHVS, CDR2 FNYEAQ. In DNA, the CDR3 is TGTGCCAGCAGCTTGAGGCAGGGTAGAAACACTGAAGCTTTCTTT. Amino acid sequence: CASSLRQGRNTEAFF.

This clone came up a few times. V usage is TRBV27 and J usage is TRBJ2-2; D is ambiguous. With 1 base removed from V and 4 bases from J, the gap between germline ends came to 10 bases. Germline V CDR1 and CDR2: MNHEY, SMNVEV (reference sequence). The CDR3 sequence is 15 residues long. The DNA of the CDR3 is TGTGCCAGCAGTTTATTGCCTAGAGCCACCGGGGAGCTGTTTTTT. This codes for CASSLLPRATGELFF.

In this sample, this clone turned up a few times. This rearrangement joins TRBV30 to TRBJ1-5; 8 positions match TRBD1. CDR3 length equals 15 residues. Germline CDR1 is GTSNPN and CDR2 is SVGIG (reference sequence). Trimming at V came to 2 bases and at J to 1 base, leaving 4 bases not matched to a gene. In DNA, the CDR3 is TGTGCCTGGAGTACAGGGGGGAGAAGCAATCAGCCCCAGCATTTT. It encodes CAWSTGGRSNQPQHF. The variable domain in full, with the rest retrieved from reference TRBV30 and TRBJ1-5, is SQTIHQWPATLVQPVGSPLSLECTVEGTSNPNLYWYRQAAGRGLQLLFYSVGIGQISSEVPQNLSASRPQDRQFILSSKKLLLSDSGFYLCAWSTGGRSNQPQHFGDGTRLSIL.

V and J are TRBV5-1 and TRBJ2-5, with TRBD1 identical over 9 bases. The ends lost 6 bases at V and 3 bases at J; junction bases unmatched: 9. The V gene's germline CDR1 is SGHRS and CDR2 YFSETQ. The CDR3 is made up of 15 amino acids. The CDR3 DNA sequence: TGCGCCAGCAAATCCGGGACAGGGCGGGAAGAGACCCAGTACTTC. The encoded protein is CASKSGTGREETQYF.

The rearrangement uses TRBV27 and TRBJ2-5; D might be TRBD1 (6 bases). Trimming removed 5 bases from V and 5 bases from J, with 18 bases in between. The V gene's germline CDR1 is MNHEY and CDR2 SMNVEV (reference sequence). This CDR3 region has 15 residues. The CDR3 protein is CASSRQGTSDETQYF. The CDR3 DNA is TGTGCCAGCAGTCGCCAGGGGACGTCTGATGAGACCCAGTACTTC.

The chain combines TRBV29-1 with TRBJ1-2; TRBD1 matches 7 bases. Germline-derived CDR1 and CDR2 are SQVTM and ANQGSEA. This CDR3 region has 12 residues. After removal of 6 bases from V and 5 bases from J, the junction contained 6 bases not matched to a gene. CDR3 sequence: CSVSQGVYGYTF. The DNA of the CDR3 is TGCAGCGTCTCCCAGGGGGTTTATGGCTACACCTTC. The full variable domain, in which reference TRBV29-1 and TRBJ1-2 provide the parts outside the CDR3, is SAVISQKPSRDICQRGTSLTIQCQVDSQVTMMFWYRQQPGQSLTLIATANQGSEATYESGFVIDKFPISRPNLTFSTLTVSNMSPEDSSIYLCSVSQGVYGYTFGSGTRLTVV.

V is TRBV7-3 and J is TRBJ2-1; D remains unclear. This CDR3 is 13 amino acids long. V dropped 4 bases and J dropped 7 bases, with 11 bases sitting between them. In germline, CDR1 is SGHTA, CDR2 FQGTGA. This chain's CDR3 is CASSSPSQNEQFF. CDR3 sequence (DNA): TGTGCCAGCAGCTCCCCTTCCCAGAATGAGCAGTTCTTC.

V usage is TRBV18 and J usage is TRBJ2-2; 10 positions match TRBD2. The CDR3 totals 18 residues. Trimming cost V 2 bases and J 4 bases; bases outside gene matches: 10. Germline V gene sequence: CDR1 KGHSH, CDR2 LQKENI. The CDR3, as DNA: TGTGCCAGCTCACCAAAAAGCCTAGCGGGAGATTCCACCGGGGAGCTGTTTTTT. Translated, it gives CASSPKSLAGDSTGELFF. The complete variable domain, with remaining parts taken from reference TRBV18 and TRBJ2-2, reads NAGVMQNPRHLVRRRGQEARLRCSPMKGHSHVYWYRQLPEEGLKFMVYLQKENIIDESGMPKERFSAEFPKEGPSILRIQQVVRGDSAAYFCASSPKSLAGDSTGELFFGEGSRLTVL.

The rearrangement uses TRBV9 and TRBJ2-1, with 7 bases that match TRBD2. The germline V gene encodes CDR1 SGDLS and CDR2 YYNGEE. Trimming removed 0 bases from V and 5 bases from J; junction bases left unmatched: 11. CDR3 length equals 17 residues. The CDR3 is CASSVDPPGLMDNEQFF. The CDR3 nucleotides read TGTGCCAGCAGCGTAGACCCGCCGGGACTAATGGACAATGAGCAGTTCTTC.

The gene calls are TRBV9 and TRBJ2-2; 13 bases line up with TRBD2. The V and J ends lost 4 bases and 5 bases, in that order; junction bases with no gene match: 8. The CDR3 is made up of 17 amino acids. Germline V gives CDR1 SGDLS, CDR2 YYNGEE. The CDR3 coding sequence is TGTGCCAGCAGCCCGACTAGCGGGGGGCCCCAAACCGGGGAGCTGTTTTTT. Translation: CASSPTSGGPQTGELFF.

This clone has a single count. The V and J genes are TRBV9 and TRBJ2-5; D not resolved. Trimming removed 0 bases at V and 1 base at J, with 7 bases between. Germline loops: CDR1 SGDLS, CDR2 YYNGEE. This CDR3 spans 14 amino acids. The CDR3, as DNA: TGTGCCAGCAGCGTAGACGGCGGCCAAGAGACCCAGTACTTC. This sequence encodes CASSVDGGQETQYF.

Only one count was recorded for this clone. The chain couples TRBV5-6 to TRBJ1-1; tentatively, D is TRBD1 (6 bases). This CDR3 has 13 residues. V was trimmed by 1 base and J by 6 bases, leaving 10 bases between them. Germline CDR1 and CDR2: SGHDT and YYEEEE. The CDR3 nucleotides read TGTGCCAGCAGCTTGCAGGGGAAGGCTGAAGCTTTCTTT. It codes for CASSLQGKAEAFF.

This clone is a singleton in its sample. CDR3: CASSDTARDTGELFF. The CDR3 DNA reads TGTGCCAGCAGCGACACGGCCCGGGACACCGGGGAGCTGTTTTTT. The chain uses TRBV9 and TRBJ2-2; D gene uncertain. From germline, CDR1 is SGDLS and CDR2 YYNGEE. The V gene lost 3 bases and the J gene lost 3 bases, with 12 bases spanning the gap. The CDR3 consists of 15 residues. The variable domain in full, with the rest retrieved from reference TRBV9 and TRBJ2-2, is DSGVTQTPKHLITATGQRVTLRCSPRSGDLSVYWYQQSLDQGLQFLIQYYNGEERAKGNILERFSAQQFPDLHSELNLSSLELGDSALYFCASSDTARDTGELFFGEGSRLTVL.

The CDR3 coding sequence is TGTGCCACCTCGGGGGGGGCCGGCACAGATACGCAGTATTTT. Amino acid sequence: CATSGGAGTDTQYF. V is TRBV6-6 and J is TRBJ2-3; 8 nucleotides agree with TRBD2. The CDR3 is 14 amino acids. V was pared by 10 bases and J by 1 base, with 7 bases of the junction left unmatched. Germline V gene sequence: CDR1 MNHNY, CDR2 SVGAGI (reference sequence).